Given below is one TCR beta chain in context. In TCRdb, the RT-PCR reads were re-called with MiXCR into one record per CDR3 protein. In the table there are around 700,000 distinct CDR3 sequences, 11% to 15% of which are singletons. In germline, CDR1 is ENHRY, CDR2 SYGVKD. The V gene lost 0 bases and the J gene lost 5 bases, with 11 bases spanning the gap. CDR3 length: 15 residues. The sample consisted of memory CD4+ T cells from blood. The source is a female donor in good health, serving as a healthy control. This sequence joins TRBV10-3 and TRBJ2-1, with D perhaps matching TRBD2 (5 bases). The CDR3 reads CAISESIDGDNEQFF. The CDR3 DNA reads as TGTGCCATCAGTGAGTCCATAGACGGGGACAATGAGCAGTTCTTC.